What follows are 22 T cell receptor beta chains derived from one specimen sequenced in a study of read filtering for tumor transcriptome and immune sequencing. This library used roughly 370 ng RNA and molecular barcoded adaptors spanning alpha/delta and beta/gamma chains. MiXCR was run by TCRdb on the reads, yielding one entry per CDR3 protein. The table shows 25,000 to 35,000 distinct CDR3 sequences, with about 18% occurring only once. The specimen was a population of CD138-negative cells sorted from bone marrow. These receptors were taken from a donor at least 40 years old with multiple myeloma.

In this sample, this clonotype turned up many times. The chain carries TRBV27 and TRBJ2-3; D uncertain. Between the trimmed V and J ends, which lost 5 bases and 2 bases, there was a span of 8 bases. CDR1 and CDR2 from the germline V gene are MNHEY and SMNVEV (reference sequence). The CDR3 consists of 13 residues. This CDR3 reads CASSPALTDTQYF. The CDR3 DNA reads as TGTGCCAGCAGTCCGGCCCTCACAGATACGCAGTATTTT.

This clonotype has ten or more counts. The CDR3 loop reads CASSEERFRETQYF. The DNA for the CDR3 is TGTGCCAGCAGTGAAGAACGGTTTCGGGAGACCCAGTACTTC. The V and J genes are TRBV2 and TRBJ2-5; D gene unclear. Germline V gene sequence: CDR1 SNHLY, CDR2 FYNNEI. This CDR3 comprises 14 residues. V was trimmed by 1 base and J by 5 bases, leaving 11 bases between them.

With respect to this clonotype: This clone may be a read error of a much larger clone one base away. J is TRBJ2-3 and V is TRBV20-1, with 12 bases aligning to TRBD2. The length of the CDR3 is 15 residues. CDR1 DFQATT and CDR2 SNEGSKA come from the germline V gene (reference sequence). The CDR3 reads CGAKWTSGATDTQYF. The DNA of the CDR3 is TGCGGTGCTAAGTGGACTAGCGGGGCAACAGATACGCAGTATTTT.

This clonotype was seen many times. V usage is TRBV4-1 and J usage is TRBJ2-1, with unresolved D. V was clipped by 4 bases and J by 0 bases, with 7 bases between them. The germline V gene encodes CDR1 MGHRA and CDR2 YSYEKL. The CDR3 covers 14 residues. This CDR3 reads CASSRIDSYNEQFF. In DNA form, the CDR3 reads TGCGCCAGCAGCCGTATTGACTCCTACAATGAGCAGTTCTTC.

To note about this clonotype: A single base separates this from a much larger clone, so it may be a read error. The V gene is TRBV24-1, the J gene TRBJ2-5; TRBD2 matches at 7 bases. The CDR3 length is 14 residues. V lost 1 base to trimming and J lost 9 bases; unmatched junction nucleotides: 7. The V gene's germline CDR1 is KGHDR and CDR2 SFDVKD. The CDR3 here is CATSDLTAGRAQYF. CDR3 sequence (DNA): TGTGCCACCAGTGATTTAACAGCGGGAAGGGCCCAGTACTTC.

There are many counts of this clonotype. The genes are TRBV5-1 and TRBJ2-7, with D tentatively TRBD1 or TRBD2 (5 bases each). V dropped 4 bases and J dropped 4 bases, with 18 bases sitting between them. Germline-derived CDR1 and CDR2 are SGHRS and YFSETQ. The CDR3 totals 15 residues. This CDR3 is CASSLGRSGPYEQYF. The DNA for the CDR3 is TGCGCCAGCAGCCTTGGACGTTCGGGGCCTTACGAGCAGTACTTC.

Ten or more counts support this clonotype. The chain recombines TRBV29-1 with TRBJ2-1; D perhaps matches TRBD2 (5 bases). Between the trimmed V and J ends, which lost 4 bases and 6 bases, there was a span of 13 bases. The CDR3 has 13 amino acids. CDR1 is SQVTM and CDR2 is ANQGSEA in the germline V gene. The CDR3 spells CSVADTSSNEQFF. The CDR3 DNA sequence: TGCAGCGTTGCCGACACTAGTTCCAATGAGCAGTTCTTC.

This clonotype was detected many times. CDR3 sequence (DNA): TGTGCCAGCAGTGAAGCGCTTCTAGGGACCACCCAAGAGACCCAGTACTTC. This encodes CASSEALLGTTQETQYF. The J gene is TRBJ2-5, the V gene TRBV2; D is possibly TRBD1 or TRBD2 (5 bases each). CDR3 length: 17 residues. The germline CDR1 and CDR2 sequences are SNHLY and FYNNEI. The V and J ends lost 0 bases and 1 base respectively, with 15 bases between them.

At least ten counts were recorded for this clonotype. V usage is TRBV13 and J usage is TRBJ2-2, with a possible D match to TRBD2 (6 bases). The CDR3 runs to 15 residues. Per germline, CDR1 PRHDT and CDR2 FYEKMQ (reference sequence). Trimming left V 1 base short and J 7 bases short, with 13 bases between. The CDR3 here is CASSLVGGEHGELFF. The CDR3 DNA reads TGTGCCAGCAGCTTAGTAGGAGGGGAACACGGGGAGCTGTTTTTT.

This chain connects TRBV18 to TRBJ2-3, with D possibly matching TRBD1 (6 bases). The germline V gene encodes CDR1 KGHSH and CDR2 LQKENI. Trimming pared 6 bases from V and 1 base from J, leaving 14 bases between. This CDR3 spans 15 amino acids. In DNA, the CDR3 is TGTGCCAGCTCTCCGAGCAGGGGCGGCACAGATACGCAGTATTTT. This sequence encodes CASSPSRGGTDTQYF.

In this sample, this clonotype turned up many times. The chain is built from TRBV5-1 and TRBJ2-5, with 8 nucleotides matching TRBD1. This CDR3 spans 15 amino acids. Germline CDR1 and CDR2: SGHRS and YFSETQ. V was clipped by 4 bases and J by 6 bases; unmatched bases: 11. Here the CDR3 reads CASSNQGAQGQTQYF. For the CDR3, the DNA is TGCGCCAGCAGCAACCAGGGGGCGCAGGGACAGACCCAGTACTTC. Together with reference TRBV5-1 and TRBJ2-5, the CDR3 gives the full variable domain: KAGVTQTPRYLIKTRGQQVTLSCSPISGHRSVSWYQQTPGQGLQFLFEYFSETQRNKGNFPGRFSGRQFSNSRSEMNVSTLELGDSALYLCASSNQGAQGQTQYFGPGTRLLVL.

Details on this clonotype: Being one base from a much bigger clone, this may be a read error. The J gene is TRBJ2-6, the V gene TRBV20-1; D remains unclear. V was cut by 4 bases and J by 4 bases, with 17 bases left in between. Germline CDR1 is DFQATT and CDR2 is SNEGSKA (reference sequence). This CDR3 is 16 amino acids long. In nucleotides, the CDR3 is TGCAGTGCTATAGATAGCACCTACGAGGGGGCCAACGTCCTGACTTTC. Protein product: CSAIDSTYEGANVLTF.

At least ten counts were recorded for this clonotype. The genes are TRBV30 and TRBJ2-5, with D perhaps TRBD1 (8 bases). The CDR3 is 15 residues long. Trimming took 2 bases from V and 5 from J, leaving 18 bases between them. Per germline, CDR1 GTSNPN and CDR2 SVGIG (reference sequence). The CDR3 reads CAWSHRGRAGETQYF. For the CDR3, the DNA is TGTGCCTGGAGTCACAGGGGGAGGGCCGGGGAGACCCAGTACTTC.

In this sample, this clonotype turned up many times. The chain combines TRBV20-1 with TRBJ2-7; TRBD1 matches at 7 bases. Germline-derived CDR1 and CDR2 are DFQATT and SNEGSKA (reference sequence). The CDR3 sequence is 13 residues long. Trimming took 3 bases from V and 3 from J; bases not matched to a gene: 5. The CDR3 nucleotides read TGCAGTGCTAGGAGGGACAGAATCTACGAGCAGTACTTC. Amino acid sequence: CSARRDRIYEQYF.

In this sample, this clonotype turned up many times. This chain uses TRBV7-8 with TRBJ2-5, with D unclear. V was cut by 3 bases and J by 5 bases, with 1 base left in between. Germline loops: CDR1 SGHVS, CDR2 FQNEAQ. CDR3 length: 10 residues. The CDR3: CASSFETQYF. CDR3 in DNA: TGTGCCAGCAGCTTTGAGACCCAGTACTTC.

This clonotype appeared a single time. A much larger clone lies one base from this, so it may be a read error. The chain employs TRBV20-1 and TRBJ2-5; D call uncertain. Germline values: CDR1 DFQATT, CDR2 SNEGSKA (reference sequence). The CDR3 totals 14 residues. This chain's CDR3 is CSVREVGVQETQYF. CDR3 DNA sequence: TGCAGTGTTAGAGAAGTTGGCGTCCAAGAGACCCAGTACTTC.

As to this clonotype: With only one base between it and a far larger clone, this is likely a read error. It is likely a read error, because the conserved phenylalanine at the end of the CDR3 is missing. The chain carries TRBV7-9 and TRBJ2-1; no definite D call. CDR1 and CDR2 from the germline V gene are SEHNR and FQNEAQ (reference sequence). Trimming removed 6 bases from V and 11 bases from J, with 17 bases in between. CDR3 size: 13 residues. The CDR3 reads CASSPDSPTKQFL. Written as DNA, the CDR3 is TGTGCCAGCAGTCCTGATAGCCCGACCAAGCAGTTCCTC.

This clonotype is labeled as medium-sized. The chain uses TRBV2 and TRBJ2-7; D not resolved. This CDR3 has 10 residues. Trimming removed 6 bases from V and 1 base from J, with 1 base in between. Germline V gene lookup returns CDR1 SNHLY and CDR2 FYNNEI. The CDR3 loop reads CASRSYEQYF. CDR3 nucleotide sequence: TGTGCCAGCAGATCCTACGAGCAGTACTTC.

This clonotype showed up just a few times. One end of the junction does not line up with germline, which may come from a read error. Here the CDR3 reads CASSQGGGQGRNERYF. For the CDR3, the DNA is TGCGCCAGCAGCCAGGGAGGGGGACAGGGAAGGAACGAGCGGTACTTC. The chain is built from TRBV4-1 and TRBJ2-7; 9 nucleotides match TRBD1. The CDR3 extends over 16 amino acids. CDR1 and CDR2 from the germline V gene are MGHRA and YSYEKL.

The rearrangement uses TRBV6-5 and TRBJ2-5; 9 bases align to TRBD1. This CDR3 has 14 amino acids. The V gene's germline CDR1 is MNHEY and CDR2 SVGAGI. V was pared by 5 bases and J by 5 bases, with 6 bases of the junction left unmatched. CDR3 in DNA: TGTGCCAGCAGTCTCGACAGGGGGTTGGAGACCCAGTACTTC. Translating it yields CASSLDRGLETQYF.

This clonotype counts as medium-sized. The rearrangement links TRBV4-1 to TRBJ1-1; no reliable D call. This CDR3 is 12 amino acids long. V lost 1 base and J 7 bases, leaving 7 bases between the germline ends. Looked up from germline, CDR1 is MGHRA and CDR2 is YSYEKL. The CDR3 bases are TGCGCCAGCAGCCAAGGGGCTGATGAAGCTTTCTTT. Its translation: CASSQGADEAFF.

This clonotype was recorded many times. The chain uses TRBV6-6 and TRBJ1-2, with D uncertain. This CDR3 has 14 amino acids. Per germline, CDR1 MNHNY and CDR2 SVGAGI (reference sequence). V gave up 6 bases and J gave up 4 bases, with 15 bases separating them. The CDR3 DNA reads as TGTGCCAGCAGGCTGGATGGAGACTCCTATGGCTACACCTTC. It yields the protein CASRLDGDSYGYTF.